This T cell receptor beta chain was obtained from a study of T cell responses to AZD1222 COVID-19 vaccine. The repertoire was sequenced with immunoSEQ multiplex PCR; TCRdb's copy has only in-frame clones and lacks some. The sample has about 120,000 clones, about nine tenths seen once. The germline CDR1 and CDR2 sequences are MRHNA and SNTAGT. V was clipped by 5 bases and J by 6 bases, with 13 bases between them. This CDR3 is 13 amino acids long. The receptor was derived from an adult in good health. The material sequenced was peripheral blood, taken on day 0 of AZD1222 vaccination. This sequence joins TRBV6-4 and TRBJ2-5; D is unclear. The CDR3 region is CASSLSAGQTQYF. CDR3 DNA: TGTGCCAGCAGTCTCTCCGCCGGACAGACCCAGTACTTC.